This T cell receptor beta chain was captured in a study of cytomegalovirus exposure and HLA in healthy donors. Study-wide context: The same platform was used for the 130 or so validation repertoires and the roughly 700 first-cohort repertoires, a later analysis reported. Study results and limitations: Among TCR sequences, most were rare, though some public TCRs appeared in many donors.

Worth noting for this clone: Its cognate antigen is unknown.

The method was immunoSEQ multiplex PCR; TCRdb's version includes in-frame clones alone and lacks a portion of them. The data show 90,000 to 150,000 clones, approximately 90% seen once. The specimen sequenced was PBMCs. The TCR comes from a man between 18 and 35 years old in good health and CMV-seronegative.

CDR3 in amino acids: CASSSGTGNQPQHF. CDR3 DNA: TGTGCCAGCAGCTCCGGGACAGGGAATCAGCCCCAGCATTTT. This chain uses TRBV5-6 with TRBJ1-5; 9 nucleotides match TRBD1. The CDR3 is 14 residues long. Germline V lookup: CDR1 SGHDT, CDR2 YYEEEE. Trimming took 3 bases from V and 4 from J; bases not matched to a gene: 2.